A single sample gave rise to the 16 T cell receptor beta chains below, sequenced in a study of T cells in localized non-small cell lung cancer. Some clones are missing from TCRdb's copy, which holds only in-frame ones; the method was immunoSEQ multiplex PCR. The table has approximately 28,000 clones, approximately 90% seen once. Sequencing was performed on peripheral blood, taken before any cancer treatment. Source of these receptors: a female donor older than 55 with stage I lung adenocarcinoma.

The genes are TRBV7-2 and TRBJ1-1, with unresolved D. The V end was cut by 1 base, the J end by 9 bases, with 9 bases between. CDR1 is SGHTA, CDR2 FQGNSA, per germline. This CDR3 is 12 amino acids long. This CDR3 is CASSLVLEKAFF. CDR3 DNA sequence: TGTGCCAGCAGCTTAGTTCTTGAGAAAGCTTTCTTT.

The chain is built from TRBV7-9 and TRBJ2-3; 8 nucleotides agree with TRBD2. Germline V gene data show CDR1 as SEHNR and CDR2 as FQNEAQ (reference sequence). V shed 5 bases, J shed 6 bases, and the junction held 10 bases outside the gene matches. CDR3 size: 15 residues. CDR3 coding DNA: TGTGCCAGCAGCCGTCTCGGGGGGGCCGGCGATACGCAGTATTTT. Its translation: CASSRLGGAGDTQYF. The full variable domain, completed using reference TRBV7-9 and TRBJ2-3, is DTGVSQNPRHKITKRGQNVTFRCDPISEHNRLYWYRQTLGQGPEFLTYFQNEAQLEKSRLLSDRFSAERPKGSFSTLEIQRTEQGDSAMYLCASSRLGGAGDTQYFGPGTRLTVL.

V usage is TRBV11-2 and J usage is TRBJ2-1, with 12 positions matching TRBD2. The germline V gene has CDR1 SGHAT and CDR2 FQNNGV. The CDR3 runs 15 residues. J lost 6 bases, V lost 6 bases, and 6 bases had no gene match. The CDR3 loop is CASRRLAGEPNEQFF. The CDR3 nucleotides are TGTGCCAGCAGGCGACTAGCGGGAGAACCCAATGAGCAGTTCTTC.

The V call is TRBV2, the J call TRBJ1-5; perhaps TRBD1 as D (5 bases). Trimming removed 5 bases from V and 3 bases from J, with 11 bases in between. CDR1 and CDR2 from the germline V gene are SNHLY and FYNNEI. This CDR3 spans 14 amino acids. In DNA, the CDR3 is TGTGCCAGCAGTCAAGGGGTCCCCAATCAGCCCCAGCATTTT. As protein: CASSQGVPNQPQHF.

The CDR3 here is CATSREAGNYGYTF. The CDR3 nucleotides read TGTGCCACCAGCAGAGAGGCGGGCAACTATGGCTACACCTTC. The gene calls are TRBV15 and TRBJ1-2, with D uncertain. Trimming stripped 0 bases from V and 2 bases from J, with 7 bases between. This CDR3 spans 14 amino acids. CDR1 LNHNV and CDR2 YYDKDF come from the germline V gene (reference sequence).

This chain joins TRBV2 and TRBJ2-7; weak D call: TRBD1 (5 bases). With 11 bases removed from V and 1 base from J, the gap between germline ends came to 12 bases. This CDR3 spans 12 amino acids. The germline V gene has CDR1 SNHLY and CDR2 FYNNEI. CDR3 sequence reads: CASQASSYEQYF. For the CDR3, the DNA is TGTGCCTCACAGGCCAGTTCCTACGAGCAGTACTTC.

The chain joins TRBV19 to TRBJ1-6; D gene uncertain. CDR1 and CDR2 from the germline V gene are LNHDA and SQIVND (reference sequence). CDR3 length: 15 amino acids. V was clipped by 4 bases and J by 5 bases, with 12 bases between them. In nucleotides, the CDR3 is TGTGCCAGTAGTAGAGCGGCTTCGGATAATTCACCCCTCCACTTT. It is translated as CASSRAASDNSPLHF.

The chain links TRBV30 to TRBJ2-5; no reliable D call. Germline loops: CDR1 GTSNPN, CDR2 SVGIG (reference sequence). V lost 0 bases and J lost 5, with 7 bases in between. CDR3 length equals 12 residues. This chain's CDR3 is CAWSVVRETQYF. In nucleotides, the CDR3 is TGTGCCTGGAGTGTGGTTAGGGAGACCCAGTACTTC.

This clone was seen a single time. The chain joins TRBV7-9 to TRBJ2-1; the D is unclear. The V end lost 4 bases, the J end lost 6 bases, and 16 bases lay between the germline ends. The germline V gene encodes CDR1 SEHNR and CDR2 FQNEAQ (reference sequence). The CDR3 extends over 15 amino acids. For the CDR3, the DNA is TGTGCCAGCAGCTCTCTTGGTGGGGAACGCAATGAGCAGTTCTTC. Translating it yields CASSSLGGERNEQFF.

This clone was detected only a few times. The V gene is TRBV5-4, the J gene TRBJ2-7; 8 nucleotides agree with TRBD2. The CDR3 length is 14 residues. The V gene end was trimmed by 4 bases and the J gene end by 3 bases; junction bases not matched to a gene: 6. Germline V lookup: CDR1 SGHNT, CDR2 YYREEE (reference sequence). CDR3 region: CASSPGGGNYEQYF. Written as DNA, the CDR3 is TGTGCCAGCAGCCCCGGGGGGGGGAACTACGAGCAGTACTTC.

The rearrangement uses TRBV7-2 and TRBJ1-5, with 7 bases identical to TRBD1. The CDR3 extends over 15 amino acids. Losses at the gene ends were 2 bases for V and 3 bases for J; bases not matched to a gene: 4. From germline, CDR1 is SGHTA and CDR2 FQGNSA. CDR3 residues: CASSLQGGTNQPQHF. CDR3 bases: TGTGCCAGCAGCTTACAGGGGGGGACCAATCAGCCCCAGCATTTT. The full variable domain, rest sourced from reference TRBV7-2 and TRBJ1-5, is GAGVSQSPSNKVTEKGKDVELRCDPISGHTALYWYRQSLGQGLEFLIYFQGNSAPDKSGLPSDRFSAERTGGSVSTLTIQRTQQEDSAVYLCASSLQGGTNQPQHFGDGTRLSIL.

The CDR3 loop reads CASSPTGTVNTEAFF. For the CDR3, the DNA is TGTGCCAGTAGTCCGACCGGGACAGTGAACACTGAAGCTTTCTTT. J is TRBJ1-1 and V is TRBV19; 7 bases are shared with TRBD1. With V trimmed by 5 bases and J by 0 bases, 6 bases remained unmatched. Germline V gene data show CDR1 as LNHDA and CDR2 as SQIVND (reference sequence). The CDR3 runs 15 residues.

The CDR3 region is CASSSTVLRGGRPPLSYEQYF. The CDR3 coding sequence is TGCGCCAGCAGTAGTACGGTCCTGCGCGGGGGTCGACCTCCTCTCTCCTACGAGCAGTACTTC. The genes are TRBV5-1 and TRBJ2-7; TRBD2 aligns across 7 bases. This CDR3 comprises 21 residues. After removal of 5 bases from V and 0 bases from J, the junction contained 26 bases not matched to a gene. Germline V gene lookup returns CDR1 SGHRS and CDR2 YFSETQ.

The chain uses TRBV2 and TRBJ2-7, with no clear D. The V end was cut by 0 bases, the J end by 2 bases, with 5 bases between. Germline CDR1 SNHLY, CDR2 FYNNEI. There are 13 residues in the CDR3. For the CDR3, the DNA is TGTGCCAGCAGTGAAGCGACCCCCTACGAGCAGTACTTC. This translates into CASSEATPYEQYF.

The chain recombines TRBV19 with TRBJ2-5; D is unclear. V lost 6 bases and J lost 4, with 12 bases in between. CDR3 length equals 13 residues. Per the germline V gene, CDR1 is LNHDA and CDR2 is SQIVND (reference sequence). CDR3 sequence reads: CASSSGPGETQYF. Here the CDR3 DNA reads TGTGCCAGTAGCTCGGGTCCGGGAGAGACCCAGTACTTC.

A note on this clone: At one boundary the junction diverges from the germline segment, which might be a read error. The J gene is TRBJ2-2, the V gene TRBV6-5, with TRBD2 identical over 8 bases. Germline lookup yields CDR1 MNHEY and CDR2 SVGAGI. This CDR3 contains 15 residues. The CDR3 nucleotides are TGTGCCAGCAGTTCCCTAGGAGCGGGAGACCGGGGAGCTGTTTTT. As protein: CASSSLGAGDRGAVF.